These 24 T cell receptor beta chains were sequenced from one sample in a study of lymphopenia after photon versus proton radiotherapy. Sequenced by immunoSEQ multiplex PCR; TCRdb stores in-frame clones only, minus some. This sample has roughly 15,000 clones; over 75% occur once, and the top ten carry approximately 10%. The sequencing used peripheral blood, collected from a patient treated with proton-based radiotherapy. The receptors derive from a man between 65 and 85 years old with pancreatic cancer.

This rearrangement joins TRBV10-1 to TRBJ2-1, with D possibly TRBD2 on 5 matching bases. This CDR3 is built from 14 residues. Deletions cut 3 bases from V and 6 bases from J, with 12 bases between. Germline values: CDR1 WNHNN, CDR2 SYGVQD (reference sequence). CDR3 DNA sequence: TGCGCCAGCAGTGAAGCGGTACCGGGCAATGAGCAGTTCTTC. The encoded protein is CASSEAVPGNEQFF.

The chain joins TRBV13 to TRBJ2-2; 7 bases are a match to TRBD1. J gave up 6 bases and V 5 bases, and 6 bases lay outside the gene matches. Looked up from germline, CDR1 is PRHDT and CDR2 is FYEKMQ (reference sequence). CDR3 length: 14 residues. CDR3 protein: CASSKNRGPGELFF. As DNA, the CDR3 is TGTGCCAGCAGCAAAAACAGGGGCCCCGGGGAGCTGTTTTTT.

The chain is built from TRBV7-8 and TRBJ1-4; D is unclear. Germline V gives CDR1 SGHVS, CDR2 FQNEAQ. V lost 5 bases and J 8 bases, leaving 15 bases between the germline ends. This CDR3 has 14 amino acids. The CDR3, as DNA: TGTGCCAGCAGCCCTCGCCGGGTCCTAGAAAAACTGTTTTTT. This translates into CASSPRRVLEKLFF.

In nucleotides, the CDR3 is TGTGCCAGTCTCCGGGACAACTCCTACGAGCAGTACTTC. Amino acids: CASLRDNSYEQYF. The chain uses TRBV6-1 and TRBJ2-7; possibly TRBD1 for D (6 bases). Germline CDR1 is MNHNS and CDR2 is SASEGT. Trimming stripped 9 bases from V and 0 bases from J, with 12 bases between. The CDR3 spans 13 residues.

The table lists this clone with a count of one. The chain recombines TRBV30 with TRBJ1-3, with D uncertain. The CDR3 loop spans 14 amino acids. Trimming stripped 2 bases from V and 0 bases from J, with 8 bases between. CDR1 and CDR2 from the germline V gene are GTSNPN and SVGIG (reference sequence). The CDR3 loop is CAWSMTYSGNTIYF. For the CDR3, the DNA is TGTGCCTGGAGTATGACCTACTCTGGAAACACCATATATTTT.

The chain has TRBV5-4 and TRBJ1-2; maybe TRBD1 (5 bases). The CDR3 sequence is 14 residues long. CDR1 is SGHNT and CDR2 is YYREEE in the germline V gene (reference sequence). Trimming removed 2 bases from V and 6 bases from J, with 14 bases in between. CDR3 region: CASSFRRDGHGYTF. In DNA, the CDR3 is TGTGCCAGCAGCTTTCGAAGGGACGGACATGGCTACACCTTC.

CDR3 in DNA: TGTGCCAGCAGTTACGACAGGGGGCGTTCACCCCTCCACTTT. Amino acid sequence: CASSYDRGRSPLHF. The V and J genes are TRBV6-5 and TRBJ1-6; 10 bases line up with TRBD1. The J segment lost 9 bases and the V segment lost 2 bases, leaving 1 base of the junction unmatched. This CDR3 is built from 14 residues. CDR1 is MNHEY and CDR2 is SVGAGI in the germline V gene.

The rearrangement links TRBV9 to TRBJ1-6; D ambiguous. This CDR3 region has 14 residues. V was trimmed by 0 bases and J by 11 bases, leaving 12 bases between them. The germline V gene has CDR1 SGDLS and CDR2 YYNGEE. The CDR3 nucleotides are TGTGCCAGCAGCGTAGAGGAAAGAAGGACACCCCTCCACTTT. Encoded protein: CASSVEERRTPLHF.

This clone was counted between two and nine times. The chain has TRBV20-1 and TRBJ2-1; D call uncertain. V was pared by 3 bases and J by 10 bases, with 10 bases between. Germline V gene data show CDR1 as DFQATT and CDR2 as SNEGSKA (reference sequence). This CDR3 is built from 11 residues. The CDR3 spells CSARGGREQFF. The CDR3 nucleotides read TGCAGTGCTAGGGGCGGTCGGGAGCAGTTCTTC.

The genes are TRBV9 and TRBJ2-7, with a possible D match to TRBD1 (7 bases). CDR1 and CDR2 from the germline V gene are SGDLS and YYNGEE. The V end lost 0 bases, the J end lost 7 bases, and 17 bases lay between the germline ends. CDR3 length equals 15 residues. This CDR3 is CASSVAPEGAGEQYF. The CDR3, as DNA: TGTGCCAGCAGCGTAGCCCCGGAGGGGGCAGGTGAGCAGTACTTC.

In this sample, this clone turned up a few times. CDR3 in amino acids: CASWHTGANVLTF. DNA of the CDR3: TGTGCCAGCTGGCACACTGGGGCCAACGTCCTGACTTTC. J is TRBJ2-6 and V is TRBV6-5; D gene uncertain. There are 13 residues in the CDR3. V was shortened by 8 bases and J by 2 bases, with 7 bases between the two germline ends. The germline CDR1 and CDR2 sequences are MNHEY and SVGAGI.

This clone is judged medium-sized (0.01 to 0.1%). This chain links TRBV27 with TRBJ2-7; D perhaps matches TRBD1 (6 bases). V was shortened by 4 bases and J by 0 bases, with 16 bases between the two germline ends. This CDR3 has 16 residues. From germline, CDR1 is MNHEY and CDR2 SMNVEV (reference sequence). CDR3 sequence reads: CASSSPAPGDSYEQYF. The DNA of the CDR3 is TGTGCCAGCAGTTCCCCGGCCCCAGGGGACTCCTACGAGCAGTACTTC.

CDR3 nucleotide sequence: TGCAGCGCTGGTCAGCGGGAGTATCACAATGAGCAGTTCTTC. The encoded protein is CSAGQREYHNEQFF. This chain links TRBV29-1 with TRBJ2-1; 8 bases map to TRBD2. Germline V CDR1 and CDR2: SQVTM, ANQGSEA. V was pared by 7 bases and J by 5 bases, with 10 bases of the junction left unmatched. The CDR3 contains 14 residues.

The CDR3 sequence is CASLQGRQTQYF. CDR3 coding DNA: TGTGCCAGCCTCCAGGGTAGGCAGACCCAGTACTTC. The V and J genes are TRBV2 and TRBJ2-5; tentatively, D is TRBD1 (5 bases). In germline, CDR1 is SNHLY, CDR2 FYNNEI. The CDR3 extends over 12 amino acids. Trimming cost V 8 bases and J 6 bases, with 13 bases left between them.

The chain has TRBV9 and TRBJ2-2; the match to TRBD2 covers 12 bases. The junction had 12 bases not matched to a gene; V was cut back by 4 bases and J by 5 bases. The CDR3 consists of 18 residues. CDR1 and CDR2 (germline): SGDLS, YYNGEE. The CDR3 DNA sequence: TGTGCCAGCAGCTCAACTAGCGGGGGGTATCTGAGGACCGGGGAGCTGTTTTTT. Amino acid sequence: CASSSTSGGYLRTGELFF.

The genes are TRBV12-2 and TRBJ2-7; the table names TRBD1, a call not compared with the DNA. TRBV12-2 is described as a pseudogene. The CDR3 sequence is 14 residues long. DNA of the CDR3: TGTGCAAGTCGCTTGGGACACCGAACCCACGAGCAGTACTTC. Translation: CASRLGHRTHEQYF.

This chain connects TRBV9 to TRBJ1-3; 7 positions match TRBD1. J lost 4 bases, V lost 0 bases, and 1 base had no gene match. The CDR3 is 14 amino acids. The V gene's germline CDR1 is SGDLS and CDR2 YYNGEE. CDR3 sequence: CASSVGDSGNTIYF. The CDR3 DNA reads as TGTGCCAGCAGCGTAGGGGACAGCGGAAACACCATATATTTT.

The chain has TRBV7-9 and TRBJ2-7, with D perhaps matching TRBD1 (5 bases). The CDR3 has 14 residues. V gave up 1 base and J gave up 2 bases, with 9 bases separating them. Germline V lookup: CDR1 SEHNR, CDR2 FQNEAQ (reference sequence). This chain's CDR3 is CASSLVGATYEQYF. The CDR3 bases are TGTGCCAGCAGCTTAGTAGGGGCTACCTACGAGCAGTACTTC.

By share of the sample, this clone is medium-sized. V and J are TRBV7-9 and TRBJ2-2, with 7 bases lining up with TRBD1. Germline lookup yields CDR1 SEHNR and CDR2 FQNEAQ (reference sequence). V lost 5 bases to trimming and J lost 1 base; unmatched junction nucleotides: 4. The CDR3 has 15 amino acids. The CDR3, as DNA: TGTGCCAGCAGCCCGACAGGGAGGAACACCGGGGAGCTGTTTTTT. Its translation is CASSPTGRNTGELFF. Full variable domain (remainder filled in from reference TRBV7-9 and TRBJ2-2): DTGVSQNPRHKITKRGQNVTFRCDPISEHNRLYWYRQTLGQGPEFLTYFQNEAQLEKSRLLSDRFSAERPKGSFSTLEIQRTEQGDSAMYLCASSPTGRNTGELFFGEGSRLTVL.

This clone was counted between two and nine times. The chain links TRBV27 to TRBJ2-6, with 7 nucleotides matching TRBD2. The CDR3 runs to 20 residues. Trimming cost V 2 bases and J 1 base; bases outside gene matches: 14. The germline V gene encodes CDR1 MNHEY and CDR2 SMNVEV (reference sequence). The CDR3 sequence: CASSLLRSGAPNSGANVLTF. CDR3 bases: TGTGCCAGCAGTTTACTTCGGAGCGGGGCTCCTAATTCTGGGGCCAACGTCCTGACTTTC.

This clone was found once. The genes are TRBV7-9 and TRBJ1-5; D uncertain. This CDR3 is built from 13 residues. With 4 bases removed from V and 6 bases from J, the gap between germline ends came to 10 bases. Germline CDR1 reads SEHNR; CDR2 reads FQNEAQ (reference sequence). The CDR3 DNA reads as TGTGCCAGCAGCTCCCGTCGAGGTCAGCCCCAGCATTTT. It yields the protein CASSSRRGQPQHF.

The V and J genes are TRBV7-6 and TRBJ1-2; D is possibly TRBD1 (6 bases). Germline V CDR1 and CDR2: SGHVS, FNYEAQ. This CDR3 has 16 amino acids. Trimming stripped 1 base from V and 8 bases from J, with 20 bases between. The CDR3 spells CASSLETNRVIGGYTF. The CDR3 nucleotides are TGTGCCAGCAGCTTAGAAACGAACAGGGTGATTGGAGGCTACACCTTC. The full variable domain, completed using reference TRBV7-6 and TRBJ1-2, is GAGVSQSPRYKVTKRGQDVALRCDPISGHVSLYWYRQALGQGPEFLTYFNYEAQQDKSGLPNDRFSAERPEGSISTLTIQRTEQRDSAMYRCASSLETNRVIGGYTFGSGTRLTVV.

This sequence joins TRBV27 and TRBJ2-1, with TRBD2 matching over 8 bases. V shed 4 bases and J 8 bases; nucleotides not matched to a gene: 10. The V gene's germline CDR1 is MNHEY and CDR2 SMNVEV (reference sequence). There are 15 residues in the CDR3. This CDR3 reads CASSSLGTRVYEQFF. Written as DNA, the CDR3 is TGTGCCAGCAGTTCGCTCGGGACTAGAGTCTATGAGCAGTTCTTC.

The rearrangement joins TRBV19 to TRBJ1-1; D uncertain. CDR1 LNHDA and CDR2 SQIVND come from the germline V gene (reference sequence). The CDR3 runs 16 residues. Trimming cost V 3 bases and J 1 base, with 15 bases left between them. The CDR3 bases are TGTGCCAGTAGTATGGAAACGGGTAAGCCGAACACTGAAGCTTTCTTT. It yields the protein CASSMETGKPNTEAFF.